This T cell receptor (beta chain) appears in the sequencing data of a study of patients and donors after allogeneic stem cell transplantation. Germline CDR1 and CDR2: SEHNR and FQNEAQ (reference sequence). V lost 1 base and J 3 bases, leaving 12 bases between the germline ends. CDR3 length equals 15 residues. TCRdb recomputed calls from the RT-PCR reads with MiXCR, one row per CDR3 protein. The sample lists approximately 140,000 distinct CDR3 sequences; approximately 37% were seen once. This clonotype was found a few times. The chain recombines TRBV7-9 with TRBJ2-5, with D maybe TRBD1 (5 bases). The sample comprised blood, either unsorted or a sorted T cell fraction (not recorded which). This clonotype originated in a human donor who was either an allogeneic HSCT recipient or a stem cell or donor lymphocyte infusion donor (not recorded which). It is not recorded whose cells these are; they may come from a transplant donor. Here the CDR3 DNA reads TGTGCCAGCAGCTTAGTTCCAGGGATGAAAGAGACCCAGTACTTC. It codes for CASSLVPGMKETQYF.